Here is one T cell receptor (beta chain) with its context. Its matching antigen is unknown. This specimen belongs to a study of OX40 agonist ivuxolimab in advanced cancers. Findings and caveats of the study: More expanded clones were seen, on average, in CD8+ T cells than in CD4+.

The repertoire was sequenced with immunoSEQ multiplex PCR; TCRdb's copy has only in-frame clones and lacks some. Among about 47,000 clones listed, around 80% were seen once. The germline V gene has CDR1 SGHAT and CDR2 FQNNGV. The V end was cut by 2 bases, the J end by 8 bases, with 12 bases between. This CDR3 is 14 amino acids long. The clonotype originates from an adult with an advanced solid tumor such as melanoma, head and neck, liver or kidney cancer. The input for sequencing was CD4+ or CD8+ T cells sorted from blood, taken in a trial of the OX40 agonist ivuxolimab. The chain employs TRBV11-2 and TRBJ1-4; D gene uncertain. Here the CDR3 reads CASSLNWVGEKLFF. The CDR3, as DNA: TGTGCCAGCAGCTTAAACTGGGTAGGGGAAAAACTGTTTTTT.